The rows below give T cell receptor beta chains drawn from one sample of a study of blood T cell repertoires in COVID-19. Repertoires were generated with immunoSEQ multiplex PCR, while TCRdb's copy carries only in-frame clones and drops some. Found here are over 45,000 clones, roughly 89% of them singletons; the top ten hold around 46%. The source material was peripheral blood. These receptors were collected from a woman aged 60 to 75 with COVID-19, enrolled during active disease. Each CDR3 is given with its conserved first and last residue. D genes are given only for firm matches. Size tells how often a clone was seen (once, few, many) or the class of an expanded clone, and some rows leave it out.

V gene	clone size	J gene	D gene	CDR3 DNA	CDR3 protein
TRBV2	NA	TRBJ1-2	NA	TGTGCCAGCAGTGAATTACCGGACCTTCGAGGGGGCTACACCTTC	CASSELPDLRGGYTF
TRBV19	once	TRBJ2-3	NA	TGTGCCAGTAGTATCCTAGGCGGGGTTACTAGCACAGATACGCAGTATTTT	CASSILGGVTSTDTQYF
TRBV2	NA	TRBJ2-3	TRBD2	TGTGCCAGCAGTGGATCTAGCGGGACCACAGATACGCAGTATTTT	CASSGSSGTTDTQYF
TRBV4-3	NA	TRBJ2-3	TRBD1	TGCGCCAGCAGCCAAGGGACAGGGATCACAGATACGCAGTATTTT	CASSQGTGITDTQYF
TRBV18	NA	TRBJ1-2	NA	TGTGCCAGCTCACCACAGCGCGGATTAGCTAACTATGGCTACACCTTC	CASSPQRGLANYGYTF
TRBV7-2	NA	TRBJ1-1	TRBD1	TGTGCCAGCAGCTTACAACAGGGGAGAAACACTGAAGCTTTCTTT	CASSLQQGRNTEAFF
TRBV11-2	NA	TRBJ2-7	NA	TGTGCCAGCAGCCCAGGGACTCCCTACGAGCAGTACTTC	CASSPGTPYEQYF
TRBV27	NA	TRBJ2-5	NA	TGTGCCAGCAGTTTGGGGGGATTGGGGGAGACCCAGTACTTC	CASSLGGLGETQYF
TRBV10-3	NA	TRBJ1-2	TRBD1	TGTGCCATCAGGGGACAGGGGCAGAACTATGGCTACACCTTC	CAIRGQGQNYGYTF
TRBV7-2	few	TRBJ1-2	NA	TGTGCCAGCACCCCAACGGTAGGGCAGGGGTATGGCTACACCTTC	CASTPTVGQGYGYTF
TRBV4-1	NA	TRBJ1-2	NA	TGCGCCAGCAGCCAACCGAGAGTTACTAACTATGGCTACACCTTC	CASSQPRVTNYGYTF
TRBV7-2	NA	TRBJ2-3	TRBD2	TGTGCCAGCAGCTTAGTAGGACCCACTAGCGTCAGTAGGGATACGCAGTATTTT	CASSLVGPTSVSRDTQYF
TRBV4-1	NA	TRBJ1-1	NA	TGCGCCAGCCGTTCAGCGAGCAACACTGAAGCTTTCTTT	CASRSASNTEAFF
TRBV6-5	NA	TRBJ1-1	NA	TGTGCCAGCAGTCTCAACAGGACCCCGAACACTGAAGCTTTCTTT	CASSLNRTPNTEAFF
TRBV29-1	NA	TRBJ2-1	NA	TGCAGCGTTTTAAGGAGGGACAGCTTAACTAATGAGCAGTTCTTC	CSVLRRDSLTNEQFF
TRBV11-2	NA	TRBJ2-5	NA	TGTGCCAGCAGCTTAGATCCTCGCAGAGGGTCGGAGACCCAGTACTTC	CASSLDPRRGSETQYF
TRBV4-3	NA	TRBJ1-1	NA	TGCGCCAGCAGCCACCTGGGGCTATACACTGAAGCTTTCTTT	CASSHLGLYTEAFF
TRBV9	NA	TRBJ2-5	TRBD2	TGTGCCAGCAGCCACCCACTAGCGGGGGGCACGTACCAAGAGACCCAGTACTTC	CASSHPLAGGTYQETQYF
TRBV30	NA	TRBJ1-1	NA	TGTGCCTGGAGTAAGTCAGTTGACACTGAAGCTTTCTTT	CAWSKSVDTEAFF
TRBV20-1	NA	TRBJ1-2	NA	TGCAGTGCTACAGAAGCAGGTGGCTACACCTTC	CSATEAGGYTF
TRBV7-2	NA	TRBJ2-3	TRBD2	TGTGCCAGCAGCTTAGTGGGGAGGGGACTAGCGGGAGCCGGAGATACGCAGTATTTT	CASSLVGRGLAGAGDTQYF
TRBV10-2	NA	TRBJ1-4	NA	TGCGCCAGCAGTGTCCACCTCAGGGCCAATAATGAAAAACTGTTTTTT	CASSVHLRANNEKLFF
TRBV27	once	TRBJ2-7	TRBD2	TGTGCCAGCAGCCCTAAGGGCGGGGGGACCCGTTGGGAGCAGTACTTC	CASSPKGGGTRWEQYF
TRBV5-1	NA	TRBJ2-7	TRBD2	TGCGCCAGCAGACACCCGGGACTAGCATCCGGCGAGCAGTACTTC	CASRHPGLASGEQYF
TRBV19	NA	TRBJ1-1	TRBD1	TGTGCCAGTAGTACTACAGGGGTTTCTGAAGCTTTCTTT	CASSTTGVSEAFF
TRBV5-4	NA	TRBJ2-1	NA	TGTGCCAGCAGCTCTAAGACAAGAACCTACAATGAGCAGTTCTTC	CASSSKTRTYNEQFF
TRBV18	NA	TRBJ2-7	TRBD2	TGTGCCAGCTCAATGGGACTAGCGGGAGCCAACTACGAGCAGTACTTC	CASSMGLAGANYEQYF
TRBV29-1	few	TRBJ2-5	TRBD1	TGCAGCGTCGCCCGCCTGACAGGGCTGGAGACCCAGTACTTC	CSVARLTGLETQYF
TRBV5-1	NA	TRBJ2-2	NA	TGCGCCAGCAGCCCCCTACCAGGGGTGGACACCGGGGAGCTGTTTTTT	CASSPLPGVDTGELFF
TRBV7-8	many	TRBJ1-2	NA	TGTGCCAGCAGGGATAGGGGAGGCTACACCTTC	CASRDRGGYTF
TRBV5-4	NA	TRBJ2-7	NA	TGTGCCAGCAGCTTCCGGGCGGGAACGGGGGAGCAGTACTTC	CASSFRAGTGEQYF
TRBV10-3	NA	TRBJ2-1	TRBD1	TGTGCCATCAGTGGCAAACAGGGGAGTGAGCAGTTCTTC	CAISGKQGSEQFF
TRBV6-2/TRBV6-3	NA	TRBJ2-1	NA	TGTGCCAGCAGCCGCTCGGAGGAGGGCTTCTCCTACAATGAGCAGTTCTTC	CASSRSEEGFSYNEQFF
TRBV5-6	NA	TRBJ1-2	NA	TGTGCCAGCAGCTTGGCCTTCGGGGACATCTATGGCTACACCTTC	CASSLAFGDIYGYTF
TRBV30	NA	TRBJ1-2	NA	TGTGCCTGGAGTCCTGTATTCTATGGCTACACCTTC	CAWSPVFYGYTF
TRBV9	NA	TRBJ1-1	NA	TGTGCCAGCAGTCAATTGGGCCTCAGTGGCACTGAAGCTTTCTTT	CASSQLGLSGTEAFF
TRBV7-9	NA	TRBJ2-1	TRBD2	TGTGCCAGCAGCTTCGCCGAGGGTAGCGGGATGTACAATGAGCAGTTCTTC	CASSFAEGSGMYNEQFF
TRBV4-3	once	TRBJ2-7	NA	TGCGCCAGCAGCTTAACCGGGACTGAGAACGAGCAGTACTTC	CASSLTGTENEQYF
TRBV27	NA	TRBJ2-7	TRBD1	TGTGCCAGCAGTTGGACAGGTAACGGCGAGCAGTACTTC	CASSWTGNGEQYF
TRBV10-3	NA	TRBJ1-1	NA	TGTGCCATCAGTGGCACGGAGGGGACTGAAGCTTTCTTT	CAISGTEGTEAFF
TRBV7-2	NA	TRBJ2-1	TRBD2	TGTGCCAGCAGCTCATCTAGCGGGTTCAATGAGCAGTTCTTC	CASSSSSGFNEQFF
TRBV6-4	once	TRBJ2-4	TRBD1	TGTGCCAGCAGTCCAGGGACAGGGGCCCTAGCCAAAAACATTCAGTACTTC	CASSPGTGALAKNIQYF
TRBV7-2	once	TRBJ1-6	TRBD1	TGTGCCAGCAGCTTAGGCTGGGACAGCCCGAATTCACCCCTCCACTTT	CASSLGWDSPNSPLHF
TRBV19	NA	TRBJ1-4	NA	TGTGCCAGTAGTATTCGACCCCGGGGGTCAACTAATGAAAAACTGTTTTTT	CASSIRPRGSTNEKLFF
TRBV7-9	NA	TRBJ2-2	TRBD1	TGTGCCAGCAGCCCAACAGGGGGATCGAACACCGGGGAGCTGTTTTTT	CASSPTGGSNTGELFF
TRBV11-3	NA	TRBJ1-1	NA	TGTGCCAGCAGCTTAGGGGGGGGACATCTGAACACTGAAGCTTTCTTT	CASSLGGGHLNTEAFF
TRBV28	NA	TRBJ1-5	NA	TGTGCCAGCAGGGCCCCCTATCAGCCCCAGCATTTT	CASRAPYQPQHF